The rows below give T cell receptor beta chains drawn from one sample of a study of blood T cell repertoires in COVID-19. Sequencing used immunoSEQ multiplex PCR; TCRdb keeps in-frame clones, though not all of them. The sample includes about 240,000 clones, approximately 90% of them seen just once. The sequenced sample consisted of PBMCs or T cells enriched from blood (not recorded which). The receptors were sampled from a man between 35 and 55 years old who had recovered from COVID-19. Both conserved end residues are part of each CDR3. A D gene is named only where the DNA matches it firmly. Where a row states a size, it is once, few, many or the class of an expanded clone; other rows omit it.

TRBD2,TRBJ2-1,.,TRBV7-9,CASSWGLAGVFQFF,TGTGCCAGCAGCTGGGGACTAGCGGGGGTCTTCCAGTTCTTC
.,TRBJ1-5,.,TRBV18,CASSVFGQSNQPQHF,TGTGCCAGCTCAGTCTTCGGACAGTCAAATCAGCCCCAGCATTTT
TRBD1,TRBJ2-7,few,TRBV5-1,CASSWPGQGFFYEQYF,TGCGCCAGCAGCTGGCCAGGACAGGGGTTCTTCTACGAGCAGTACTTC
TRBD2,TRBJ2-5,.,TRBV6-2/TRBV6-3,CASSYLGLAAQETQYF,TGTGCCAGCAGTTACTTGGGACTAGCGGCCCAAGAGACCCAGTACTTC
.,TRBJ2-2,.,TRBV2,CATRRGPATGELFF,TGTGCCACCCGGAGAGGTCCCGCCACCGGGGAGCTGTTTTTT
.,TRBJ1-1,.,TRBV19,CASSDTLNTEAFF,TGTGCCAGTTCTGACACCTTGAACACTGAAGCTTTCTTT
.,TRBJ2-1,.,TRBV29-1,CSANNDRYNEQFF,TGCAGCGCTAACAATGACAGGTACAATGAGCAGTTCTTC
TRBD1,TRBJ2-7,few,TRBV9,CASSVGTGGFYEQYF,TGTGCCAGCAGCGTAGGTACAGGGGGCTTCTACGAGCAGTACTTC
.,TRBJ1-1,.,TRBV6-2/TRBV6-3,CASSRQANTEAFF,TGTGCCAGCAGTAGACAGGCGAACACTGAAGCTTTCTTT
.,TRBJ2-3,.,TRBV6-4,CASSARGRGTDTQYF,TGTGCCAGCAGCGCGCGGGGTCGAGGGACAGATACGCAGTATTTT
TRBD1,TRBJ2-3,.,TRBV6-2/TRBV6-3,CASSYTRGRTDTQYF,TGTGCCAGCAGTTACACCAGGGGGCGGACAGATACGCAGTATTTT
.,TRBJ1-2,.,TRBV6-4,CASSERREANYGYTF,TGTGCCAGCAGCGAGAGGAGGGAAGCTAACTATGGCTACACCTTC
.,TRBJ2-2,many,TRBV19,CASSIGYNGELFF,TGTGCCAGTAGTATTGGTTACAACGGGGAGCTGTTTTTT
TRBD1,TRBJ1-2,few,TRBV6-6,CASSPDGTGAANYGYTF,TGTGCCAGCAGTCCCGACGGGACAGGGGCAGCTAACTATGGCTACACCTTC
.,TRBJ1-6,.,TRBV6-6,CASSPTPFETQGIGSPLHF,TGTGCCAGCAGTCCGACTCCTTTCGAAACACAGGGAATAGGGTCACCCCTCCACTTT
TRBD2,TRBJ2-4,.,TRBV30,CAWSPPSGGPSPLQYF,TGTGCCTGGAGTCCTCCTAGCGGGGGTCCCTCACCGCTTCAGTACTTC
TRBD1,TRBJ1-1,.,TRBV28,CATDRGNTEAFF,TGTGCCACCGACAGGGGTAACACTGAAGCTTTCTTT
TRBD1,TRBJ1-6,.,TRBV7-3,CASSLQGANSPLHF,TGTGCCAGCAGCTTACAGGGGGCTAATTCACCCCTCCACTTT
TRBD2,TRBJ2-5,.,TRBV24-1,CATSDSGLAETQYF,TGTGCCACCAGTGATTCCGGACTAGCAGAGACCCAGTACTTC
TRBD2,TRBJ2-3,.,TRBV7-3,CASSLGLAGGADTQYF,TGTGCCAGCAGCTTAGGCCTAGCGGGAGGCGCAGATACGCAGTATTTT
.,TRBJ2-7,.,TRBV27,CASSFGSTGSYEQYF,TGTGCCAGCAGTTTTGGATCTACGGGGTCCTACGAGCAGTACTTC
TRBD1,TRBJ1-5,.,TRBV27,CASSLISPGGLNQPQHF,TGTGCCAGCAGTTTAATCTCCCCAGGGGGGCTCAATCAGCCCCAGCATTTT
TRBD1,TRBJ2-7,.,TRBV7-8,CASSLTRQGAYEQYF,TGTGCCAGCAGCTTAACGAGACAGGGAGCCTACGAGCAGTACTTC
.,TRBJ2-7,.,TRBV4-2,CASSQPPDYEQYF,TGTGCCAGCAGCCAGCCGCCAGACTACGAGCAGTACTTC
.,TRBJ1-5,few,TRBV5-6,CASSWGEERGPQHF,TGTGCCAGCAGCTGGGGGGAGGAACGGGGGCCCCAGCATTTT
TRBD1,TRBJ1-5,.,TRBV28,CASSLLGTGPIGSNQPQHF,TGTGCCAGCAGTCTCCTGGGGACAGGGCCTATCGGAAGCAATCAGCCCCAGCATTTT
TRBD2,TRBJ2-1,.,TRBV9,CASSVSGLVNEQFF,TGTGCCAGCAGCGTTTCAGGACTAGTAAATGAGCAGTTCTTC
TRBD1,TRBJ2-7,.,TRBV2,CASRFGQGIDEQYF,TGTGCCAGCAGGTTCGGACAGGGGATCGACGAGCAGTACTTC
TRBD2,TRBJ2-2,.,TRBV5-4,CASSLELAGNTGELFF,TGTGCCAGCAGCTTGGAACTAGCGGGTAACACCGGGGAGCTGTTTTTT
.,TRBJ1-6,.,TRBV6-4,CASRTDPYNSPLHF,TGTGCCAGCAGGACAGATCCTTATAATTCACCCCTCCACTTT
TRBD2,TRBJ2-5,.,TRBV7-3,CASSPWTSWETQYF,TGTGCCAGCAGCCCCTGGACTAGTTGGGAGACCCAGTACTTC
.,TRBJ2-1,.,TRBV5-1,CASSLAQRNNEQFF,TGCGCCAGCAGCTTGGCCCAGCGAAACAATGAGCAGTTCTTC
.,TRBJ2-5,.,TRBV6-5,CASSYGQVQETQYF,TGTGCCAGCAGTTACGGCCAAGTCCAAGAGACCCAGTACTTC
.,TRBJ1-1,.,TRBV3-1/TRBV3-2,CASSQGRRMNTEAFF,TGTGCCAGCAGCCAAGGGCGGAGGATGAACACTGAAGCTTTCTTT
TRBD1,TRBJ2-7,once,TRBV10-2,CASSSGTGVDEQYF,TGCGCCAGCAGTTCCGGGACAGGGGTCGACGAGCAGTACTTC
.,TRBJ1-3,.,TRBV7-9,CASSPSSSSGNTIYF,TGTGCCAGCAGCCCTTCTTCCAGCTCTGGAAACACCATATATTTT
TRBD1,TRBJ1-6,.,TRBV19,CASSIERGQDSPLHF,TGTGCCAGTAGTATCGAGAGGGGGCAGGATTCACCCCTCCACTTT
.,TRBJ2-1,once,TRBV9,CASSVGAGVWGNEQFF,TGTGCCAGCAGCGTAGGCGCAGGGGTGTGGGGGAATGAGCAGTTCTTC
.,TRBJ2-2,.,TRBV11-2,CASSPFSTGELFF,TGTGCCAGCAGCCCGTTTAGCACCGGGGAGCTGTTTTTT
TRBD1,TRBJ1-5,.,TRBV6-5,CASSLTGDGNQPQHF,TGTGCCAGCAGCCTCACAGGGGATGGCAATCAGCCCCAGCATTTT
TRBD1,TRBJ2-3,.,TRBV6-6,CASSRQGEADTQYF,TGTGCCAGCAGTCGACAGGGTGAAGCAGATACGCAGTATTTT
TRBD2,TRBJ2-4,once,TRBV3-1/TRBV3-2,CASRGTSGAFSGNIQYF,TGTGCCAGCAGAGGGACTAGCGGGGCCTTTTCCGGAAACATTCAGTACTTC
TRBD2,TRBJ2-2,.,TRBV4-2,CASSQPSGGVNTGELFF,TGTGCCAGCAGCCAACCTAGCGGGGGGGTCAACACCGGGGAGCTGTTTTTT